Sequencing of this TCR beta chain was carried out in a study of PD-1 blockade in classical Hodgkin lymphoma. Following autologous stem cell transplantation, relapse occurred in every patient, and exposure to brentuximab vedotin varied. Patients reached a best response of complete response, partial response or progressive disease. The CDR3 is made up of 13 amino acids. Germline V gene data show CDR1 as LNHDA and CDR2 as SQIVND (reference sequence). The trim removed 7 bases at V and 1 base at J, leaving 3 bases unmatched. This table comes from immunoSEQ multiplex PCR, and its TCRdb copy is limited to in-frame clones, with some not included. The sample lists under 65,000 clones, roughly nine tenths seen once, with about 15% in the top ten.

J is TRBJ1-2 and V is TRBV19, with 7 bases lining up with TRBD1. The receptor's source is a human donor with classical Hodgkin lymphoma. The sequencing used peripheral blood mononuclear cells (PBMCs), collected at baseline. The CDR3 region is CASNAGGNYGYTF. The CDR3 DNA sequence: TGTGCCAGTAACGCAGGGGGTAACTATGGCTACACCTTC.